The T cell receptor (beta chain) under discussion was sequenced for a study of T cell repertoires in cytomegalovirus infection (dated by TCRdb to between 2018 and 2021). In terms of the full investigation: Donor HLA type was relevant to the analysis, as public TCR beta signatures indicated carriage of CMV infection together with the matching HLA type.

This clonotype was seen many times. Its antigen remains unidentified. The sample holds no much larger clone one base away, and base qualities are not on file. The CDR1 and CDR2 encoded by the germline V gene are SGHVS and FQNEAQ. From the cysteine up to the phenylalanine, the CDR3 has a length of 15 residues. Solely the CDR3 DNA is kept, with 45 bases framed from the first base. Relative to germline, V is 4 bases shorter and J is 4 bases shorter, with 16 bases between their ends. Here is what the overall study found, with its caveats: The ex vivo response was dominated by HLA-C-restricted CMV-specific TCR beta clonotypes, and the single most frequent clonotype in two of eight donors was supplied by these HLA-C-restricted clonotypes. Carriers of CMV infection plus the relevant HLA type were discriminated by the cumulative frequency of public TCR beta family members in the study cohort and in an independent roughly 370-donor cohort.

Sequencing relied on an Illumina HiSeq 1500. The raw public reads went through TCRdb reprocessing: fastp at Q25, MiXCR clone calling, in-frame beta chains kept. Duplicate CDR3 protein sequences are folded into a single record with the most common DNA and genes. For this sample the table gives about 180,000 distinct CDR3 sequences, of which 14% were detected only once. Around 27% of the sample rests with the top ten. The V and J genes are TRBV7-8 and TRBJ1-1; perhaps TRBD1 is the D gene, with 6 bases matching. The sample comprised PBMCs. The receptor's source is a human donor in good health (CMV status not recorded). Some clones in this sample may be carry-over from other donors' samples. The DNA is TGTGCCAGCAGCTACGAGGGGGGGCGTATCACTGAAGCTTTCTTT. This codes for CASSYEGGRITEAFF.